Shown below are 20 T cell receptor beta chains from a single sample sequenced in a study of blood T cell repertoires in COVID-19. This table comes from immunoSEQ multiplex PCR, and its TCRdb copy is limited to in-frame clones, with some not included. The sample holds roughly 250,000 clones, around 82% seen once. The specimen was peripheral blood. The receptors come from a person aged 70 to 85 with COVID-19, enrolled during active disease.

This clone was counted a few times. The CDR3 DNA is TGTGCCAGCAGCTTAGCCGGGACTAGTGGATTTGAGCAGTTCTTC. It translates to CASSLAGTSGFEQFF. V usage is TRBV7-2 and J usage is TRBJ2-1; 8 bases fit TRBD2. The CDR3 consists of 15 residues. The germline gives CDR1 SGHTA, CDR2 FQGNSA. Trimming cost V 0 bases and J 9 bases; bases outside gene matches: 7.

The chain employs TRBV7-8 and TRBJ2-1, with 10 bases lining up with TRBD2. Germline CDR1 reads SGHVS; CDR2 reads FQNEAQ. The CDR3 spans 17 residues. V shed 1 base and J 6 bases; nucleotides not matched to a gene: 9. This CDR3 reads CASSLGALAGGLNEQFF. CDR3 DNA: TGTGCCAGCAGCTTAGGGGCCTTAGCGGGGGGCCTCAATGAGCAGTTCTTC.

This rearrangement joins TRBV2 to TRBJ2-4, with 7 bases that match TRBD1. Trimming cost V 5 bases and J 10 bases; bases outside gene matches: 14. This CDR3 has 15 residues. Per germline, CDR1 SNHLY and CDR2 FYNNEI. The CDR3 nucleotides are TGTGCCAGCAGTCCTGACAGGGTTAACTATCAAATTCAGTACTTC. Its translation: CASSPDRVNYQIQYF.

This clone was counted a few times. CDR3 sequence (DNA): TGTGCCACCAGTGACCACAGCAACTATGGCTACACCTTC. Amino acids: CATSDHSNYGYTF. J is TRBJ1-2 and V is TRBV24-1; no firm D call. Deletions cut 4 bases from V and 2 bases from J, with 7 bases between. Germline V gene data show CDR1 as KGHDR and CDR2 as SFDVKD. CDR3 length equals 13 residues.

The gene calls are TRBV7-2 and TRBJ2-5, with 7 bases aligning to TRBD2. CDR3 length: 17 residues. The V segment lost 1 base and the J segment 4 bases; nucleotides outside the gene matches: 12. Germline loops: CDR1 SGHTA, CDR2 FQGNSA. DNA of the CDR3: TGTGCCAGCAGCTTAGTTGGTAGGGCGGGAGTCCGAGAGACCCAGTACTTC. Its protein product is CASSLVGRAGVRETQYF.

CDR3: CASSLSDLIMNTEAFF. CDR3 DNA: TGTGCCAGCAGTTTGTCAGATCTCATCATGAACACTGAAGCTTTCTTT. V gene TRBV28 combines with J gene TRBJ1-1, with D unclear. The germline gives CDR1 MDHEN, CDR2 SYDVKM. The CDR3 runs to 16 residues. V was shortened by 3 bases and J by 0 bases, with 14 bases between the two germline ends.

The chain links TRBV29-1 to TRBJ2-5, with 8 bases aligning to TRBD1. This CDR3 region has 14 residues. Germline V CDR1 and CDR2: SQVTM, ANQGSEA. The V and J ends lost 6 bases and 3 bases, in that order; junction bases with no gene match: 9. Here the CDR3 reads CSVGRTGWEETQYF. DNA of the CDR3: TGCAGCGTGGGAAGGACAGGGTGGGAAGAGACCCAGTACTTC. Full variable domain (missing parts from reference TRBV29-1 and TRBJ2-5): SAVISQKPSRDICQRGTSLTIQCQVDSQVTMMFWYRQQPGQSLTLIATANQGSEATYESGFVIDKFPISRPNLTFSTLTVSNMSPEDSSIYLCSVGRTGWEETQYFGPGTRLLVL.

The genes are TRBV24-1 and TRBJ2-7; D is perhaps TRBD2 (6 bases). V shed 4 bases and J shed 4 bases, with 10 bases lying between them. Germline V gene sequence: CDR1 KGHDR, CDR2 SFDVKD. The CDR3 extends over 13 amino acids. CDR3 residues: CATSDRGKYEQYF. CDR3 coding DNA: TGTGCCACCAGTGACCGGGGGAAATACGAGCAGTACTTC.

This clone has just a few counts. This chain connects TRBV5-1 to TRBJ2-7; possible D gene TRBD2, 6 bases. Germline CDR1 reads SGHRS; CDR2 reads YFSETQ. CDR3 length: 12 residues. Trimming left V 4 bases short and J 7 bases short, with 12 bases between. The CDR3 loop reads CASSGDLGEQYF. The CDR3 coding sequence is TGCGCCAGCAGCGGGGACTTGGGAGAGCAGTACTTC.

The chain recombines TRBV5-4 with TRBJ1-2; 8 nucleotides line up with TRBD1. Germline V gene sequence: CDR1 SGHNT, CDR2 YYREEE (reference sequence). There are 13 residues in the CDR3. Losses at the gene ends were 4 bases for V and 6 bases for J; bases not matched to a gene: 5. This chain's CDR3 is CASSAGQGNGYTF. CDR3 nucleotide sequence: TGTGCCAGCAGCGCCGGACAGGGTAATGGCTACACCTTC.

The rearrangement links TRBV6-5 to TRBJ1-3; 7 nucleotides align to TRBD1. From germline, CDR1 is MNHEY and CDR2 SVGAGI. The CDR3 contains 15 residues. The V and J ends lost 6 bases and 4 bases, in that order; junction bases with no gene match: 9. The CDR3 region is CASSPGQSGGNTIYF. CDR3 sequence (DNA): TGTGCCAGCAGCCCGGGACAGTCGGGGGGAAACACCATATATTTT.

This clone was picked up one time. J is TRBJ1-1 and V is TRBV5-4; 12 bases align to TRBD1. CDR3 length: 18 residues. V dropped 4 bases and J dropped 1; count of bases not matched to a gene: 11. Germline V lookup: CDR1 SGHNT, CDR2 YYREEE (reference sequence). CDR3 protein: CASSLRRGTGGGNTEAFF. The DNA for the CDR3 is TGTGCCAGCAGCCTGCGGCGGGGGACAGGGGGCGGGAACACTGAAGCTTTCTTT.

The chain links TRBV18 to TRBJ1-3, with D possibly being TRBD1 (5 bases). V was pared by 2 bases and J by 0 bases, with 11 bases between. This CDR3 has 16 amino acids. Germline lookup yields CDR1 KGHSH and CDR2 LQKENI. The CDR3, as DNA: TGTGCCAGCTCACCAGACAGAATTCTCTCTGGAAACACCATATATTTT. Translation: CASSPDRILSGNTIYF.

The chain has TRBV30 and TRBJ2-3, with 9 positions matching TRBD1. The CDR3 is made up of 17 amino acids. V lost 5 bases, J lost 4 bases, and 16 bases stayed unmatched. Germline V CDR1 and CDR2: GTSNPN, SVGIG (reference sequence). The CDR3 bases are TGTGCCTGGGCGACAGGACCCGGGACAGGGAGTCCAGATACGCAGTATTTT. It encodes CAWATGPGTGSPDTQYF.

This sequence joins TRBV27 and TRBJ1-5, with D possibly TRBD1 on 5 matching bases. Trimming cost V 5 bases and J 5 bases, with 13 bases left between them. In germline, CDR1 is MNHEY, CDR2 SMNVEV (reference sequence). The CDR3 extends over 14 amino acids. Written as DNA, the CDR3 is TGTGCCAGCAGTCCCAGGGAGGAGTATCAGCCCCAGCATTTT. Protein: CASSPREEYQPQHF.

The V and J genes are TRBV25-1 and TRBJ2-1, with D perhaps matching TRBD2 (6 bases). CDR3 size: 13 residues. Looked up from germline, CDR1 is MGHDK and CDR2 is SYGVNS. Trimming stripped 6 bases from V and 4 bases from J, with 10 bases between. CDR3 nucleotides: TGTGCCAGCAGGGAGGGGCGATACAATGAGCAGTTCTTC. Encoded protein: CASREGRYNEQFF.

The gene calls are TRBV11-3 and TRBJ2-3, with a possible D match to TRBD2 (6 bases). Looked up from germline, CDR1 is SGHNT and CDR2 is YENEEA. The CDR3 consists of 20 residues. The V and J ends lost 0 bases and 2 bases respectively, with 24 bases between them. The CDR3 region has the DNA TGTGCCAGCAGCTTAGATTGGAGGGACTTATCGATCTCATACACAGATACGCAGTATTTT. This encodes CASSLDWRDLSISYTDTQYF.

V and J are TRBV19 and TRBJ2-7; no firm D call. The ends were cut back, 0 bases at V and 3 bases at J, with 9 bases in the middle. The CDR3 consists of 14 residues. CDR1 and CDR2 from the germline V gene are LNHDA and SQIVND (reference sequence). The CDR3 here is CASSIDKRRYEQYF. The CDR3 nucleotides are TGTGCCAGTAGTATAGATAAGCGACGCTACGAGCAGTACTTC.

The CDR3 nucleotides read TGTGCCAGCAGATACGACAAGTACCAAGAGACCCAGTACTTC. Protein product: CASRYDKYQETQYF. The genes are TRBV5-4 and TRBJ2-5, with D unresolved. With 5 bases removed from V and 0 bases from J, the gap between germline ends came to 11 bases. Germline lookup yields CDR1 SGHNT and CDR2 YYREEE (reference sequence). CDR3 length equals 14 residues.

The J gene is TRBJ2-3, the V gene TRBV7-9, with no clear D. Germline assignment: CDR1 SEHNR and CDR2 FQNEAQ (reference sequence). Trimming removed 5 bases at V and 5 bases at J, with 8 bases between. The CDR3 is made up of 12 amino acids. The CDR3 sequence: CASSPQKDTQYF. In DNA form, the CDR3 reads TGTGCCAGCAGCCCCCAGAAAGATACGCAGTATTTT.